A single sample gave rise to the 15 T cell receptor beta chains below, sequenced in a study of shared clonotypes between healthy human individuals (dated by TCRdb to 2018 to 2020). Receptors were amplified or captured by the immunoSEQ multiplex PCR assay. TCRdb stores this immuneACCESS table with in-frame sequences only. Part of the clones is absent; in the studies checked, under half of the shortfall reflects unresolved V genes, and no reason is known for the rest. For this sample the table gives approximately 1.5 million clones, of which 95% to 99% were detected only once. The ten top clones hold about 0.4% of the sample. The sample taken for sequencing was naive CD4+ T cells sorted from blood. The intended sense of this specimen's cell subset or site label: CD45RA+ positively selected. The origin of the receptors is a man in his thirties or forties in good health.

This chain joins TRBV28 and TRBJ2-5; 7 bases align to TRBD1. Germline CDR1 is MDHEN and CDR2 is SYDVKM. The J segment lost 5 bases and the V segment lost 10 bases, leaving 7 bases of the junction unmatched. This CDR3 has 12 amino acids. Written as DNA, the CDR3 is TGTGCCATTACAGGGGTCCGTGAGACCCAGTACTTC. Translation gives CAITGVRETQYF.

This clone was recorded only once. Here the CDR3 reads CATSPLAGGRAEQYF. The CDR3 DNA reads TGTGCCACCAGCCCTCTAGCGGGCGGCCGAGCCGAGCAGTACTTC. This chain connects TRBV15 to TRBJ2-7; 8 nucleotides line up with TRBD2. Looked up from germline, CDR1 is LNHNV and CDR2 is YYDKDF (reference sequence). The CDR3 is 15 residues long. V gave up 5 bases and J gave up 6 bases; unmatched junction bases: 12.

The V gene is TRBV2, the J gene TRBJ1-2; D is unresolved. The length of the CDR3 is 13 residues. Germline V CDR1 and CDR2: SNHLY, FYNNEI. Between the trimmed V and J ends, which lost 8 bases and 3 bases, there was a span of 13 bases. The CDR3 protein is CASDYRSDYGYTF. CDR3 in DNA: TGTGCCAGCGATTACCGATCCGACTATGGCTACACCTTC.

The chain is built from TRBV10-3 and TRBJ1-4; D may be TRBD1 (5 bases). V was clipped by 4 bases and J by 0 bases, with 9 bases between them. This CDR3 region has 15 residues. CDR1 is ENHRY and CDR2 is SYGVKD in the germline V gene. The CDR3 DNA follows: TGTGCCATCAGTGGGGGGGACGCAACTAATGAAAAACTGTTTTTT. This gives the protein CAISGGDATNEKLFF.

Here the CDR3 reads CASSYSPVYLYEQYF. In DNA, the CDR3 is TGTGCCAGCAGTTACTCCCCGGTTTACCTCTACGAGCAGTACTTC. V usage is TRBV6-5 and J usage is TRBJ2-7; D is uncertain. The CDR3 is made up of 15 amino acids. Trimming removed 0 bases at V and 3 bases at J, with 12 bases between. CDR1 and CDR2 (germline): MNHEY, SVGAGI.

The gene calls are TRBV2 and TRBJ2-4; D might be TRBD1 (7 bases). This CDR3 is built from 12 residues. Germline values: CDR1 SNHLY, CDR2 FYNNEI. Trimming removed 4 bases from V and 13 bases from J, with 14 bases in between. CDR3 DNA: TGTGCCAGCAGTGTCACAGGGGAGGCCCAGTACTTC. Translation gives CASSVTGEAQYF.

The V and J genes are TRBV29-1 and TRBJ1-5, with no clear D. The V gene lost 4 bases and the J gene lost 0 bases, with 10 bases spanning the gap. CDR1 and CDR2 (germline): SQVTM, ANQGSEA. There are 14 residues in the CDR3. In nucleotides, the CDR3 is TGCAGCGTTGGTGACACCTTTAGCAATCAGCCCCAGCATTTT. Translation gives CSVGDTFSNQPQHF.

The rearrangement uses TRBV5-1 and TRBJ1-2; D uncertain. The CDR3 covers 14 residues. Per germline, CDR1 SGHRS and CDR2 YFSETQ. The V end was cut by 4 bases, the J end by 3 bases, with 13 bases between. The CDR3 DNA sequence: TGCGCCAGCAGCCGCGGCGGGAGTGACTATGGCTACACCTTC. Protein sequence: CASSRGGSDYGYTF.

The V gene is TRBV18, the J gene TRBJ1-1; TRBD1 matches 9 bases. J gave up 1 base and V 4 bases, and 10 bases lay outside the gene matches. The CDR3 contains 17 residues. The germline CDR1 and CDR2 sequences are KGHSH and LQKENI. CDR3 residues: CASSRTPLGQGNTEAFF. The CDR3 DNA is TGTGCCAGCTCACGAACCCCCCTGGGACAGGGGAACACTGAAGCTTTCTTT.

The CDR3 DNA sequence: TGTGCCAGCATGTCACAGGGGACAACCACCGGGGAGCTGTTTTTT. Its protein product is CASMSQGTTTGELFF. The V call is TRBV9, the J call TRBJ2-2; 7 nucleotides match TRBD1. The CDR3 extends over 15 amino acids. Germline V gene data show CDR1 as SGDLS and CDR2 as YYNGEE. The ends lost 6 bases at V and 4 bases at J; junction bases unmatched: 9.

This chain links TRBV10-1 with TRBJ2-5; perhaps TRBD2 as D (6 bases). This CDR3 spans 13 amino acids. Germline CDR1 reads WNHNN; CDR2 reads SYGVQD (reference sequence). Trimming pared 6 bases from V and 5 bases from J, leaving 13 bases between. The CDR3 loop reads CASREGPGETQYF. CDR3 bases: TGCGCCAGCAGGGAGGGCCCCGGGGAGACCCAGTACTTC.

The chain carries TRBV9 and TRBJ2-1; D call uncertain. Germline V gives CDR1 SGDLS, CDR2 YYNGEE. V lost 2 bases and J lost 5, with 8 bases in between. The CDR3 spans 13 residues. CDR3 DNA sequence: TGTGCCAGCAGCGTTTCACCTAACAATGAGCAGTTCTTC. This sequence encodes CASSVSPNNEQFF.

The V gene is TRBV7-9, the J gene TRBJ2-2; maybe TRBD1 (6 bases). V was cut by 6 bases and J by 3 bases, with 11 bases left in between. The CDR3 has 14 amino acids. CDR1 SEHNR and CDR2 FQNEAQ come from the germline V gene (reference sequence). CDR3 protein: CASSGGSYTGELFF. CDR3 DNA sequence: TGTGCCAGCAGTGGGGGCTCGTACACCGGGGAGCTGTTTTTT.

Note on this clone: Other DNA sequences in this specimen translate into the identical CDR3. CDR3 residues: CASSRDRQETQYF. In nucleotides, the CDR3 is TGTGCCAGCAGTCGGGACAGGCAAGAGACCCAGTACTTC. The rearrangement links TRBV6-5 to TRBJ2-5; 8 positions match TRBD1. Per the germline V gene, CDR1 is MNHEY and CDR2 is SVGAGI. The CDR3 totals 13 residues. Losses at the gene ends were 5 bases for V and 2 bases for J; bases not matched to a gene: 1.

The CDR3, as DNA: TGTGCCAGCAGCTTAGCCGAGCAGGGTAGGCCAACTAATGAAAAACTGTTTTTT. Residues: CASSLAEQGRPTNEKLFF. This rearrangement joins TRBV7-9 to TRBJ1-4; tentatively, D is TRBD1 (5 bases). The V and J ends lost 0 bases and 0 bases respectively, with 14 bases between them. Germline values: CDR1 SEHNR, CDR2 FQNEAQ (reference sequence). The CDR3 runs to 18 residues. The full variable domain, its missing parts supplied by reference TRBV7-9 and TRBJ1-4, is DTGVSQNPRHKITKRGQNVTFRCDPISEHNRLYWYRQTLGQGPEFLTYFQNEAQLEKSRLLSDRFSAERPKGSFSTLEIQRTEQGDSAMYLCASSLAEQGRPTNEKLFFGSGTQLSVL.